A single sample is the source of the 9 T cell receptor beta chains below, sequenced in a study of lymphopenia after photon versus proton radiotherapy. Here immunoSEQ multiplex PCR was the method, and the copy in TCRdb shows in-frame clones only, minus some. The sample carries about 160,000 clones, about 88% recorded once. The sample here was peripheral blood, taken from a patient treated with photon-based radiotherapy. Receptor source: a man in his fifties or sixties with gastric cancer.

The chain carries TRBV5-1 and TRBJ2-1, with a weak D call TRBD2 (5 bases). Germline CDR1 is SGHRS and CDR2 is YFSETQ. V was trimmed by 4 bases and J by 5 bases, leaving 16 bases between them. The CDR3 is 15 amino acids. The CDR3 spells CASSPALAPNNEQFF. In DNA form, the CDR3 reads TGCGCCAGCAGCCCCGCGCTAGCTCCCAACAATGAGCAGTTCTTC. Supplemented by reference TRBV5-1 and TRBJ2-1, the full variable domain reads KAGVTQTPRYLIKTRGQQVTLSCSPISGHRSVSWYQQTPGQGLQFLFEYFSETQRNKGNFPGRFSGRQFSNSRSEMNVSTLELGDSALYLCASSPALAPNNEQFFGPGTRLTVL.

This sequence joins TRBV9 and TRBJ1-3, with a tentative D call TRBD1 (6 bases). V was trimmed by 2 bases and J by 4 bases, leaving 10 bases between them. CDR3 length: 14 residues. Per germline, CDR1 SGDLS and CDR2 YYNGEE. The CDR3 loop reads CASSVGRGGNTIYF. DNA of the CDR3: TGTGCCAGCAGCGTCGGCAGGGGCGGAAACACCATATATTTT.

This clone was found once. The chain combines TRBV5-1 with TRBJ2-7; 7 positions match TRBD1. This CDR3 is 14 amino acids long. V lost 0 bases to trimming and J lost 3 bases; unmatched junction nucleotides: 3. CDR1 and CDR2 (germline): SGHRS, YFSETQ. CDR3 loop: CASSLGQGVYEQYF. CDR3 sequence (DNA): TGCGCCAGCAGCTTGGGACAGGGCGTCTACGAGCAGTACTTC.

The chain carries TRBV11-2 and TRBJ2-3; the match to TRBD2 covers 12 bases. From germline, CDR1 is SGHAT and CDR2 FQNNGV. The CDR3 covers 17 residues. V shed 3 bases and J 4 bases; nucleotides not matched to a gene: 8. CDR3 nucleotides: TGTGCCAGCAGCTTCCGTCTAGCGGGAGGGACCCCAGATACGCAGTATTTT. Its translation is CASSFRLAGGTPDTQYF.

V gene TRBV2 combines with J gene TRBJ1-5; D gene uncertain. V was trimmed by 2 bases and J by 5 bases, leaving 10 bases between them. CDR1 is SNHLY and CDR2 is FYNNEI in the germline V gene. The CDR3 runs to 14 residues. The CDR3 bases are TGTGCCAGCAGTGAACGGACCGATTATCAGCCCCAGCATTTT. This translates into CASSERTDYQPQHF.

This clone was seen a single time. J is TRBJ1-4 and V is TRBV5-1; D call uncertain. The V gene's germline CDR1 is SGHRS and CDR2 YFSETQ. This CDR3 comprises 14 residues. V lost 2 bases to trimming and J lost 11 bases, with 16 bases between them. The CDR3 sequence is CASSFEGSASKLFF. In DNA form, the CDR3 reads TGCGCCAGCAGCTTCGAGGGTTCGGCGTCGAAACTGTTTTTT.

The chain recombines TRBV29-1 with TRBJ2-5; 11 bases agree with TRBD2. In germline, CDR1 is SQVTM, CDR2 ANQGSEA. The CDR3 is 16 residues long. After removal of 4 bases from V and 4 bases from J, the junction contained 11 bases not matched to a gene. DNA of the CDR3: TGCAGCGTTGTCCCGCTCGAGACTAGCGGGACAGAGACCCAGTACTTC. Translated: CSVVPLETSGTETQYF.

The chain joins TRBV28 to TRBJ2-4, with D uncertain. Germline-derived CDR1 and CDR2 are MDHEN and SYDVKM. The CDR3 covers 11 residues. Trimming left V 8 bases short and J 7 bases short, with 9 bases between. CDR3 amino acids: CASGFGNIQYF. CDR3 in DNA: TGTGCCAGCGGATTTGGGAACATTCAGTACTTC.

This chain joins TRBV29-1 and TRBJ2-7; D may correspond to TRBD1 or TRBD2 (5 bases each). The CDR3 runs 12 residues. Trimming pared 7 bases from V and 3 bases from J, leaving 13 bases between. Per germline, CDR1 SQVTM and CDR2 ANQGSEA. In DNA, the CDR3 is TGCAGCGCCAGAGGGGACCTCTACGAGCAGTACTTC. It encodes CSARGDLYEQYF.